These 6 T cell receptor beta chains originate from one sample sequenced in a study of cytomegalovirus exposure and HLA in healthy donors (dated by TCRdb to between 2016 and 2019). Libraries were constructed by the immunoSEQ multiplex PCR assay. The source is immuneACCESS, and TCRdb retained only in-frame sequences with V and J called. Part of the clones is not carried over; for the studies checked, unresolved V genes explain less than half of this, and the remainder is unexplained. Present in this sample are under 400,000 clones, 80% to 90% of which were seen just once. The top ten clones comprise roughly 0.83% of the sample. Specimen: PBMCs. The source of these receptors is a woman aged 18-29 years in good health and CMV-seronegative.

The chain carries TRBV4-1 and TRBJ1-4, with a weak D call TRBD1 (6 bases). In germline, CDR1 is MGHRA, CDR2 YSYEKL. V lost 4 bases, J lost 7 bases, and 19 bases lay in between. This CDR3 has 16 residues. In nucleotides, the CDR3 is TGCGCCAGCAGCCTCCGACAGGCAGGGAGGGGTGAAAAACTGTTTTTT. Translating gives CASSLRQAGRGEKLFF.

The V call is TRBV18, the J call TRBJ2-5; 10 nucleotides line up with TRBD2. The CDR3 sequence is 16 residues long. The junction had 7 bases not matched to a gene; V was cut back by 4 bases and J by 2 bases. CDR1 is KGHSH and CDR2 is LQKENI in the germline V gene. CDR3 nucleotide sequence: TGTGCCAGCTCACGGGCTAGCGGGAGTGGGCAAGAGACCCAGTACTTC. The encoded protein is CASSRASGSGQETQYF.

The V call is TRBV19, the J call TRBJ2-5; D perhaps matches TRBD1 (5 bases). This CDR3 contains 15 residues. CDR1 LNHDA and CDR2 SQIVND come from the germline V gene (reference sequence). V was trimmed by 4 bases and J by 8 bases, leaving 20 bases between them. The CDR3 is CASSTFDSPKGTQYF. CDR3 sequence (DNA): TGTGCCAGTAGTACTTTCGACAGTCCGAAGGGAACCCAGTACTTC.

The chain recombines TRBV9 with TRBJ2-1; 7 nucleotides match TRBD1. Germline V CDR1 and CDR2: SGDLS, YYNGEE. The CDR3 loop spans 14 amino acids. After removal of 3 bases from V and 2 bases from J, the junction contained 2 bases not matched to a gene. This CDR3 reads CASSGQGAYNEQFF. The CDR3 DNA sequence: TGTGCCAGCAGCGGTCAGGGGGCCTACAATGAGCAGTTCTTC.

The V gene is TRBV20-1, the J gene TRBJ2-7; the D gene is possibly TRBD1 (6 bases). CDR1 and CDR2 (germline): DFQATT, SNEGSKA (reference sequence). The length of the CDR3 is 11 residues. V dropped 4 bases and J dropped 3 bases, with 7 bases sitting between them. CDR3 nucleotides: TGCAGTGCTATACAGGGCTACGAGCAGTACTTC. This translates into CSAIQGYEQYF.

The gene calls are TRBV28 and TRBJ1-1, with D tentatively TRBD1 (5 bases). This CDR3 region has 15 residues. CDR1 and CDR2 from the germline V gene are MDHEN and SYDVKM. Trimming removed 5 bases at V and 0 bases at J, with 13 bases between. CDR3 protein: CASSRQGPMNTEAFF. The CDR3 DNA reads TGTGCCAGCAGTCGGCAGGGCCCCATGAACACTGAAGCTTTCTTT.